This TCR beta chain was captured in a study of blood T cell repertoires in COVID-19. Background on the study: Specimens from acute and convalescent COVID-19 originated in the United States, Italy and Spain. T cells, B-cell-depleted T cells, or PBMCs supplied cDNA or gDNA.

As handled by the study authors: How many nucleated cells were present was estimated from reference gene primer amplification. Assay: immunoSEQ multiplex PCR; the TCRdb copy retains only in-frame clones and omits some. That table is the source of V, J and clone size, and D and trimming were worked out from the DNA. The table records fewer than 200,000 clones, 83% of them present only once. Categorization into cohorts depended on clinical history that participants reported. The clonotype was recovered from a woman between 45 and 65 years old in a cohort exposed to, infected with or recovered from COVID-19 (not recorded which). The sequencing input was PBMCs or T cells enriched from blood (not recorded which).

The CDR3 DNA is TGTGCCTGGAGCCCCCCACCCAACGGGGAAAAACTGTTTTTT. It is translated as CAWSPPPNGEKLFF. The V and J genes are TRBV30 and TRBJ1-4; D is unresolved. The CDR3 covers 14 residues. Trimming left V 3 bases short and J 8 bases short, with 16 bases between. In germline, CDR1 is GTSNPN, CDR2 SVGIG (reference sequence).